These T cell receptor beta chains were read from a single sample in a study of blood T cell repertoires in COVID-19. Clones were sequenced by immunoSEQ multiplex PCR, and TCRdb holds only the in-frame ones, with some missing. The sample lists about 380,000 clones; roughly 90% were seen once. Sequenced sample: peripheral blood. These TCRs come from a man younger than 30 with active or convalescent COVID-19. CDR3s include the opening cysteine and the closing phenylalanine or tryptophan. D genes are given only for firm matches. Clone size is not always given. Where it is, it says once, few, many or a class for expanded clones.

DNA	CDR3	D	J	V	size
TGTGCCAGCAAAATGGACAGGGGTGGAAACACCATATATTTT	CASKMDRGGNTIYF	TRBD1	TRBJ1-3	TRBV6-5	-
TGTGCCACCAGTGATACCGGACAGGCCTATGGCTACACCTTC	CATSDTGQAYGYTF	TRBD1	TRBJ1-2	TRBV24-1	-
TGTGCCAGCAGCTTTGGACAGAGCTTCACCGGGGAGCTGTTTTTT	CASSFGQSFTGELFF	-	TRBJ2-2	TRBV7-9	-
TGTGCCACCGAACGAAAACCGGGACAGGCCTTATTCTCTGGAAACACCATATATTTT	CATERKPGQALFSGNTIYF	TRBD1	TRBJ1-3	TRBV15	-
TGTGCCAGCAGCTTGTTCCAGGACTGGGTGACATCTAATGAAAAACTGTTTTTT	CASSLFQDWVTSNEKLFF	-	TRBJ1-4	TRBV5-8	few
TGCGCCAGCAGCTTGGCCCAGGGGGCGGACGAGCAGTACTTC	CASSLAQGADEQYF	TRBD1	TRBJ2-7	TRBV5-1	-
TGCGCCAGCAGCTATATGCAGGGGGCTTTCGCTGAAGCTTTCTTT	CASSYMQGAFAEAFF	TRBD1	TRBJ1-1	TRBV5-1	-
TGTGCCAGCAGTTCCAAAAACTATGGCTACACCTTC	CASSSKNYGYTF	-	TRBJ1-2	TRBV12-3/TRBV12-4	-
TGTGCCAGCAGTTACAGCACAGGGGCTGGCTACACCTTC	CASSYSTGAGYTF	TRBD1	TRBJ1-2	TRBV6-5	-
TGCGCCAGCAGCCAACCAGGGGTAGACAACTATGGCTACACCTTC	CASSQPGVDNYGYTF	-	TRBJ1-2	TRBV4-3	-
TGTGCCAGCAGTTACAGGGGAACCAATCAGCCCCAGCATTTT	CASSYRGTNQPQHF	-	TRBJ1-5	TRBV6-6	-
TGTGCCTCGCGACCGGGACAGAGCACAGATACGCAGTATTTT	CASRPGQSTDTQYF	TRBD1	TRBJ2-3	TRBV6-5	-
TGCGCCAGCAGCTTGGTTCCGGGACAGATTAATGAAAAACTGTTTTTT	CASSLVPGQINEKLFF	TRBD1	TRBJ1-4	TRBV5-1	few
TGCGCCAGCAGCTTGGAGAGGATTTACGAGCAGTACTTC	CASSLERIYEQYF	-	TRBJ2-7	TRBV5-1	-
TGTGCCAGCAGTTACTCAACAGGGGTAGATTCACCCCTCCACTTT	CASSYSTGVDSPLHF	TRBD1	TRBJ1-6	TRBV6-5	-
TGTGCTAGTGGTTTGACAGGGGGGCAGCAGTTCTTC	CASGLTGGQQFF	TRBD1	TRBJ2-1	TRBV12-5	few
TGTGCCAGCAGCTTGGCCGGGCCTCCCGGAGGGACCCAGTACTTC	CASSLAGPPGGTQYF	-	TRBJ2-5	TRBV7-3	-
TGTGCCAGCAGTGAAGGGGGATACAGGGGGCAGAGTCAGCCCCAGCATTTT	CASSEGGYRGQSQPQHF	TRBD1	TRBJ1-5	TRBV6-1	-
TGTGCCAGCAGTGACTGGGAGAGGGACCAAGAGACCCAGTACTTC	CASSDWERDQETQYF	-	TRBJ2-5	TRBV28	-
TGTGCCAGCAGTAGAAAATTTAGCGGGAGGCCGCCCCCAGATACGCAGTATTTT	CASSRKFSGRPPPDTQYF	TRBD2	TRBJ2-3	TRBV28	-
TGTGCCAGCAGTTACAGGGGCCCTAATTCACCCCTCCACTTT	CASSYRGPNSPLHF	-	TRBJ1-6	TRBV6-5	-
TGTGCCAGCAGCCAAGATTTGGGGGGGTCCGGAAACACCATATATTTT	CASSQDLGGSGNTIYF	-	TRBJ1-3	TRBV3-1/TRBV3-2	-
TGTGCCAGTAGTAACACCGGGAGAGATGGGGACACCATATATTTT	CASSNTGRDGDTIYF	-	TRBJ1-3	TRBV19	-
TGTGCCAGCAGCTTACCGGGGAACACCGGGGAGCTGTTTTTT	CASSLPGNTGELFF	-	TRBJ2-2	TRBV7-8	-
TGTGCCAGCAGTAGACCCGGGACAGGGGGGGGTGAGCAGTTCTTC	CASSRPGTGGGEQFF	TRBD1	TRBJ2-1	TRBV6-5	-
TGTGCCAGTAGTATTCTTTCTACGGGGAACACTGAAGCTTTCTTT	CASSILSTGNTEAFF	-	TRBJ1-1	TRBV19	few
TGCAGCGTTGGGGAGGGGGGGACCCAGTACTTC	CSVGEGGTQYF	-	TRBJ2-5	TRBV29-1	-
TGTGCCAGTAGCCCCGGGACAGCCTATGGCTACACCTTC	CASSPGTAYGYTF	TRBD1	TRBJ1-2	TRBV19	-
TGTGCCAGCGGGCTTAGACAGGGAGGCACTGAAGCTTTCTTT	CASGLRQGGTEAFF	TRBD1	TRBJ1-1	TRBV27	once
TGTGCCAGCAGCTCCACCGGGGTCTACGAGCAGTACTTC	CASSSTGVYEQYF	-	TRBJ2-7	TRBV11-2	-
TGTGCCAGCAGCGAAGGAGGTTACCAGCCCCAGCATTTT	CASSEGGYQPQHF	-	TRBJ1-5	TRBV3-1/TRBV3-2	once
TGCGCCAGCAGCTTGAGCCCCTCTAGCGGGAGCACAGATACGCAGTATTTT	CASSLSPSSGSTDTQYF	TRBD2	TRBJ2-3	TRBV5-1	-
TGCGCCAGCAGCCAAGGGGTCGCTTTGGCGGATGAGCAGTTCTTC	CASSQGVALADEQFF	-	TRBJ2-1	TRBV4-3	-